This T cell receptor beta chain was documented in a study of CD8 T cells in Susac syndrome. Reverse transcription of roughly 0.5 to 1 ug RNA was performed with random hexamers. The CDR3 of TCR beta was amplified by immunoSEQ multiplex PCR across 54 Vbeta and 13 Jbeta. TCRdb used MiXCR to reprocess the immunoSEQ multiplex PCR reads, holding one entry per CDR3 protein. The sample includes roughly 200,000 distinct CDR3 sequences, roughly 94% of them seen just once. Trimming shortened V by 1 base and J by 13 bases, and 17 bases separated the two germline ends. CDR1 GTSNPN and CDR2 SVGIG come from the germline V gene (reference sequence). There are 14 residues in the CDR3.

Source material: CD4+ T cells from PBMCs. This TCR derives from a human donor with multiple sclerosis. J is TRBJ1-6 and V is TRBV30; a possible D gene is TRBD1 (5 bases). The CDR3 protein is CAWSGQSSNLPLHF. In DNA form, the CDR3 reads TGTGCCTGGAGTGGACAGTCCTCGAATCTGCCCCTCCACTTT.